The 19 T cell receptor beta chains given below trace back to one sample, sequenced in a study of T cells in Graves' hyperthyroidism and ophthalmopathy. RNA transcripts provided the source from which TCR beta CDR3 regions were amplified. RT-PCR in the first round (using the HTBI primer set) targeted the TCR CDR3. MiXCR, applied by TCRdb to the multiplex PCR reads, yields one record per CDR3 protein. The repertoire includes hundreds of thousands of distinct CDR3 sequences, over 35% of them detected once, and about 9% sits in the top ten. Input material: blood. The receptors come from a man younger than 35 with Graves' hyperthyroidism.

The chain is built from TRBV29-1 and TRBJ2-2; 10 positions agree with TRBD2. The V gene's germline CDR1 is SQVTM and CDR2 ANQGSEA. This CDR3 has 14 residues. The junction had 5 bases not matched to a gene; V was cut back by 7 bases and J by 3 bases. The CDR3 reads CSALGTSDTGELFF. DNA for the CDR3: TGCAGCGCCCTAGGGACTAGCGACACCGGGGAGCTGTTTTTT.

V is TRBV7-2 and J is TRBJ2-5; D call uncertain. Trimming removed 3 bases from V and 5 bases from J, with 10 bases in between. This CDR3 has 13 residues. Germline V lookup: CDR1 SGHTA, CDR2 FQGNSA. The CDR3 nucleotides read TGTGCCAGCAGCTTTTATACTTCGGAGACCCAGTACTTC. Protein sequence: CASSFYTSETQYF.

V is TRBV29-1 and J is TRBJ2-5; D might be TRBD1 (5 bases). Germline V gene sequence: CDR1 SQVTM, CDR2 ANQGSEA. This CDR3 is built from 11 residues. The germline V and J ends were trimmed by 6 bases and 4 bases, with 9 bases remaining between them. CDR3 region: CSVPGRETQYF. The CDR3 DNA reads TGCAGCGTCCCAGGGCGAGAGACCCAGTACTTC.

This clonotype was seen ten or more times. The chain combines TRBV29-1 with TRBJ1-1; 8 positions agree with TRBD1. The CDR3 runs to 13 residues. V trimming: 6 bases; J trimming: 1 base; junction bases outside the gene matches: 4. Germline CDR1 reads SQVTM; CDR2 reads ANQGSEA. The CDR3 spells CSVLTGGNTEAFF. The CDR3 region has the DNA TGCAGCGTCCTTACAGGGGGGAACACTGAAGCTTTCTTT.

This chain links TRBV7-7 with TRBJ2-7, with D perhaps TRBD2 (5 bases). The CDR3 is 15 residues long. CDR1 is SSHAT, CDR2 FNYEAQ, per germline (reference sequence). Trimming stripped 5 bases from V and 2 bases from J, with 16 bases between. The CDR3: CASSPVGLLTYEQYF. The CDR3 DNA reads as TGTGCCAGCAGCCCCGTCGGACTCCTAACCTACGAGCAGTACTTC.

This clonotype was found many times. The chain's CDR3 is CASSIGAREPLHF. CDR3 coding DNA: TGTGCCAGTAGTATCGGTGCCAGGGAACCCCTCCACTTT. V and J are TRBV19 and TRBJ1-6, with D possibly TRBD1 on 5 matching bases. Per the germline V gene, CDR1 is LNHDA and CDR2 is SQIVND (reference sequence). The V gene lost 3 bases and the J gene lost 12 bases, with 12 bases spanning the gap. This CDR3 spans 13 amino acids.

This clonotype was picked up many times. In DNA form, the CDR3 reads TGCGCCAGCAGCTTGGAACAATTGGTACGGGCAGATACGCAGTATTTT. Protein: CASSLEQLVRADTQYF. The chain employs TRBV5-1 and TRBJ2-3; D ambiguous. CDR1 is SGHRS, CDR2 YFSETQ, per germline. CDR3 size: 16 residues. V dropped 0 bases and J dropped 4 bases, with 15 bases sitting between them.

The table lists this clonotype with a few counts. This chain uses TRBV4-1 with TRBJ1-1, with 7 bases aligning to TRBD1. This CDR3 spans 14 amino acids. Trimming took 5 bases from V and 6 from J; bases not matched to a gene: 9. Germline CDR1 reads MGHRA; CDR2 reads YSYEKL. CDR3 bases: TGCGCCAGCAGCGAAACCACAGGGGCGGCTGAAGCTTTCTTT. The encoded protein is CASSETTGAAEAFF.

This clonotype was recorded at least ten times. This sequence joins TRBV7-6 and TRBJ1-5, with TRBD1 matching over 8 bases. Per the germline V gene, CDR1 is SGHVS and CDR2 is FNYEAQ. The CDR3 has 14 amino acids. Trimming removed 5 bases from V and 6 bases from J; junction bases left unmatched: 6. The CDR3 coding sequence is TGTGCCAGCAGCGCCGGACAGGGCGGTCAGCCCCAGCATTTT. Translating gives CASSAGQGGQPQHF.

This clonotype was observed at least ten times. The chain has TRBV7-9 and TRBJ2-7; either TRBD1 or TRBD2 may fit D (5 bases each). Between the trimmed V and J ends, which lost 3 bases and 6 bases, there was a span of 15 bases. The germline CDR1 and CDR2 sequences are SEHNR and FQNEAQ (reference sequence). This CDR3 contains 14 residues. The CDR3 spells CASSLADLGTEQYF. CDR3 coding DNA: TGTGCCAGCAGCTTGGCGGATTTGGGGACCGAGCAGTACTTC.

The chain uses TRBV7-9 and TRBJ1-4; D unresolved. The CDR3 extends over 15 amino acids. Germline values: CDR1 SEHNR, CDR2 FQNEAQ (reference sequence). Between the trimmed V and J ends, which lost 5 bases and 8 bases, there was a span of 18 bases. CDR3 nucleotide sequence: TGTGCCAGCAGCCCCACCAGCTCGAGAGGGGAAAAACTGTTTTTT. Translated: CASSPTSSRGEKLFF.

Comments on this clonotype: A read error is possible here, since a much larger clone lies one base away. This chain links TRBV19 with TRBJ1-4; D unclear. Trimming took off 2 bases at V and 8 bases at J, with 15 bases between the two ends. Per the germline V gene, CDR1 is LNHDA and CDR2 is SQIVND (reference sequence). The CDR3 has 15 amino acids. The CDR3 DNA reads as TGTGCCAGTAGTATAAACGAGGGATCCTACGAAAAACTGTTTTTT. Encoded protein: CASSINEGSYEKLFF.

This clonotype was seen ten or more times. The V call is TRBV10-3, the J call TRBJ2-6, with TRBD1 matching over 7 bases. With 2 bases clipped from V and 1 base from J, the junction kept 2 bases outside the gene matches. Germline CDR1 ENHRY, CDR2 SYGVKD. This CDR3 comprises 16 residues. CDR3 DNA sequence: TGTGCCATCAGTGAGCCGACAGGGTCTGGGGCCAACGTCCTGACTTTC. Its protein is CAISEPTGSGANVLTF.

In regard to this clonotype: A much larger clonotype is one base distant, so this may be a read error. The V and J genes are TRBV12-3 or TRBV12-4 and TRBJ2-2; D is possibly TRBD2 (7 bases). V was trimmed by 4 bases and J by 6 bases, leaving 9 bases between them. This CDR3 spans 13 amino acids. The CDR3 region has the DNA TGTGCCAGCAGTTGGGGGGGGCCCGGGGAGCTGTTTTTT. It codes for CASSWGGPGELFF.

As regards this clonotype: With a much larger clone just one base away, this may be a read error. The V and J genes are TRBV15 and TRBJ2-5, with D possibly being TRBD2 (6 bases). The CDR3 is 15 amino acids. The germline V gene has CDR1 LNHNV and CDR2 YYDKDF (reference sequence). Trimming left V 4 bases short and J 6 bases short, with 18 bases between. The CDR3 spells CATSKQRVVQKTQYF. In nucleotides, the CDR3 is TGTGCCACCAGCAAGCAGCGGGTGGTACAAAAGACCCAGTACTTC. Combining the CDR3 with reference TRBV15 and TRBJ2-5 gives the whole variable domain DAMVIQNPRYQVTQFGKPVTLSCSQTLNHNVMYWYQQKSSQAPKLLFHYYDKDFNNEADTPDNFQSRRPNTSFCFLDIRSPGLGDTAMYLCATSKQRVVQKTQYFGPGTRLLVL.

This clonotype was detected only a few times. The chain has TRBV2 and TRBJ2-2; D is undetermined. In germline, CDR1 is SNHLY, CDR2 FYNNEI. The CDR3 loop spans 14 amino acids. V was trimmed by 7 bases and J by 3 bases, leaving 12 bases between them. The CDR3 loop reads CASTPGSYTGELFF. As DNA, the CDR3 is TGTGCCAGCACCCCGGGCTCCTACACCGGGGAGCTGTTTTTT.

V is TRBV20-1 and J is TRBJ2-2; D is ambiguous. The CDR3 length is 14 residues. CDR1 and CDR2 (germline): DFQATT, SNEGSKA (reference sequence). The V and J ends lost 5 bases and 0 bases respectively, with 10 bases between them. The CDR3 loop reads CSASVGANTGELFF. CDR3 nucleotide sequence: TGCAGTGCTTCCGTCGGAGCGAACACCGGGGAGCTGTTTTTT.

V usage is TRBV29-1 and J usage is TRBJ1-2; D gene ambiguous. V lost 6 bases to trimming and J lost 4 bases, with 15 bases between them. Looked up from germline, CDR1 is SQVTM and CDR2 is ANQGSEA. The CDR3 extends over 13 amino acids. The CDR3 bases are TGCAGCGTAGCGGATCTATCCCCCTATGGCTACACCTTC. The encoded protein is CSVADLSPYGYTF.

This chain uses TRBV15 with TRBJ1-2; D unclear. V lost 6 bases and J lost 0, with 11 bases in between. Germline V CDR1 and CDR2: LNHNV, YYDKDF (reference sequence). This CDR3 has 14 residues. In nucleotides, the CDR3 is TGTGCCACCAGTGGTGGACCGACTAACTATGGCTACACCTTC. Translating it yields CATSGGPTNYGYTF.